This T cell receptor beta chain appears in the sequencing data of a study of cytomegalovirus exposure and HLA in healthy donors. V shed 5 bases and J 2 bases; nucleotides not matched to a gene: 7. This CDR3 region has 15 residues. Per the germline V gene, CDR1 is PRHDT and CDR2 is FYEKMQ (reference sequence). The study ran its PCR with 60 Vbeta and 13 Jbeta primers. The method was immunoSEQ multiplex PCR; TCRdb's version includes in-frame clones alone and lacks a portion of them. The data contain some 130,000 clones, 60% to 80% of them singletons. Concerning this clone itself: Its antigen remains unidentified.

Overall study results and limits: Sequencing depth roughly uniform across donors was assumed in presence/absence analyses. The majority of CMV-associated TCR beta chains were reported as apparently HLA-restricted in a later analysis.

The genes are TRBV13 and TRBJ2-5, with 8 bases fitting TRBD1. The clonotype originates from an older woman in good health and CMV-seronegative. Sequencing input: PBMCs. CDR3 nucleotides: TGTGCCAGCAGCCGGACGGACAGGGTACAAGAGACCCAGTACTTC. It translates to CASSRTDRVQETQYF. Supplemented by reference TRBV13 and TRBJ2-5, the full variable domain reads AAGVIQSPRHLIKEKRETATLKCYPIPRHDTVYWYQQGPGQDPQFLISFYEKMQSDKGSIPDRFSAQQFSDYHSELNMSSLELGDSALYFCASSRTDRVQETQYFGPGTRLLVL.